This entry lists 5 T cell receptor beta chains sequenced from one sample in a study of blood T cell repertoires in COVID-19. Sequencing used immunoSEQ multiplex PCR; TCRdb keeps in-frame clones, though not all of them. In the table there are about 170,000 clones, roughly 90% of which are singletons. The sample taken for sequencing was peripheral blood. These receptors originate from a man between 18 and 29 years old with COVID-19, enrolled during active disease.

The table lists this clone with a count of one. The rearrangement joins TRBV7-9 to TRBJ1-1; D is possibly TRBD1 (5 bases). Germline lookup yields CDR1 SEHNR and CDR2 FQNEAQ (reference sequence). V dropped 6 bases and J dropped 6 bases, with 23 bases sitting between them. The CDR3 covers 16 residues. CDR3 sequence (DNA): TGTGCCAGCAGTCCAAACTCGGGGCGGGGGTTTTCTGAAGCTTTCTTT. Translation: CASSPNSGRGFSEAFF.

This clone has only one observation. The genes are TRBV6-5 and TRBJ1-5; 7 bases match TRBD1. Germline assignment: CDR1 MNHEY and CDR2 SVGAGI. The CDR3 is 15 residues long. Unmatched junction bases numbered 9, after V lost 6 bases and J lost 4 bases. In DNA form, the CDR3 reads TGTGCCAGCAGGCCCAAGGACAGGCCAAATCAGCCCCAGCATTTT. Its protein is CASRPKDRPNQPQHF.

This chain uses TRBV6-4 with TRBJ2-1, with a possible D match to TRBD2 (5 bases). CDR3 length: 16 residues. V was pared by 8 bases and J by 4 bases, with 21 bases between. Germline-derived CDR1 and CDR2 are MRHNA and SNTAGT. CDR3 region: CASSHEGTSGYNEQFF. CDR3 DNA sequence: TGTGCCAGCTCACACGAGGGAACTAGTGGTTACAATGAGCAGTTCTTC.

This sequence joins TRBV9 and TRBJ2-7; 12 bases line up with TRBD2. Losses at the gene ends were 0 bases for V and 1 base for J; bases not matched to a gene: 8. Germline V lookup: CDR1 SGDLS, CDR2 YYNGEE. CDR3 length: 18 amino acids. CDR3 coding DNA: TGTGCCAGCAGCGTAGGGGAGACTAGCGGGAGTTTTTCCTACGAGCAGTACTTC. It translates to CASSVGETSGSFSYEQYF.

The chain recombines TRBV4-1 with TRBJ2-2; no definite D call. Trimming pared 1 base from V and 0 bases from J, leaving 12 bases between. CDR1 is MGHRA and CDR2 is YSYEKL in the germline V gene. This CDR3 is 17 amino acids long. CDR3 coding DNA: TGCGCCAGCAGCCAAGGCGTATTGAGAGCGAACACCGGGGAGCTGTTTTTT. Translating gives CASSQGVLRANTGELFF.